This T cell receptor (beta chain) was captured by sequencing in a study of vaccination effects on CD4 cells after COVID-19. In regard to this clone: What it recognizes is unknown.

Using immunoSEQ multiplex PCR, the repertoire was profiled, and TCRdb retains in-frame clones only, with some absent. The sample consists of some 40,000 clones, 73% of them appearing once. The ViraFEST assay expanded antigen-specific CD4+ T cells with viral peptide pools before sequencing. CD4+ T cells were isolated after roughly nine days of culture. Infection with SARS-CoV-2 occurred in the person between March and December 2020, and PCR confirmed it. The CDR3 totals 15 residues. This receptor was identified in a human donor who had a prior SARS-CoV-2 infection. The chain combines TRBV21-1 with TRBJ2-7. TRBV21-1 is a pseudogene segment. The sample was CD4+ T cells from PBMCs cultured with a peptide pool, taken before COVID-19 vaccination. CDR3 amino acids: CASSKALGGSYEQYF. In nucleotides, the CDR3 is TGTGCCAGCAGCAAAGCGCTGGGGGGCAGCTACGAGCAGTACTTC.